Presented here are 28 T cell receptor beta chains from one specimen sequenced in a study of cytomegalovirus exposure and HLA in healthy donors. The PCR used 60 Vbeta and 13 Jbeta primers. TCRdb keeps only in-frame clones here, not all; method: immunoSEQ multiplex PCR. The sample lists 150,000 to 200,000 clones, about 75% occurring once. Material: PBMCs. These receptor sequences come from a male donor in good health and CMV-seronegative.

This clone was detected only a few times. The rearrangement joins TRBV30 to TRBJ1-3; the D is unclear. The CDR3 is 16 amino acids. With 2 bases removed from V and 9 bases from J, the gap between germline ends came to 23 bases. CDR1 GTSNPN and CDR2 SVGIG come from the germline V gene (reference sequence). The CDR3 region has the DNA TGTGCCTGGAGTAGCACCCCTCAGTCGGTCGGGGTCACCATATATTTT. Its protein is CAWSSTPQSVGVTIYF.

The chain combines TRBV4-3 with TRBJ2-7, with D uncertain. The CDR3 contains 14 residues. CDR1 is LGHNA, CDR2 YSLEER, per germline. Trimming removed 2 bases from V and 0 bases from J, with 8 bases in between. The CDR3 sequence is CASSQYHGSYEQYF. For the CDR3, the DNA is TGCGCCAGCAGCCAATACCACGGCTCCTACGAGCAGTACTTC.

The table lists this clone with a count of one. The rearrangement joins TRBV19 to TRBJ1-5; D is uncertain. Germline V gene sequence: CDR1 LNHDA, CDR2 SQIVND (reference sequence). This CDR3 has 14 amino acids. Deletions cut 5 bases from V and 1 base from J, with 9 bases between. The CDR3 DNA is TGTGCCAGTAGTCTATTCGGGAGCAATCAGCCCCAGCATTTT. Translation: CASSLFGSNQPQHF.

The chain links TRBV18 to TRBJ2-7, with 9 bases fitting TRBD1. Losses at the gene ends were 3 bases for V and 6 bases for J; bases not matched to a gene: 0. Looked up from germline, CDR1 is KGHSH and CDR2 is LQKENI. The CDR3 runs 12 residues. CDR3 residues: CASSPTGGEQYF. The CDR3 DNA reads TGTGCCAGCTCACCGACAGGGGGCGAGCAGTACTTC.

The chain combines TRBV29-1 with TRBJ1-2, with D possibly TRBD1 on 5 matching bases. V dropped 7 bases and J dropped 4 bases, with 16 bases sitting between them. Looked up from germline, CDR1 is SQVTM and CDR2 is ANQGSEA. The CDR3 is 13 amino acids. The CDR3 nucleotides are TGCAGCGGAACCAGGGAATCGGGCTATGGCTACACCTTC. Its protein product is CSGTRESGYGYTF.

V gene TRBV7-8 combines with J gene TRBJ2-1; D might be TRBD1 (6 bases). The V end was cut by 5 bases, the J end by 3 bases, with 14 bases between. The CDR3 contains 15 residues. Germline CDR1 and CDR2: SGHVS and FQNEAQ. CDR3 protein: CASSVGAGVYNEQFF. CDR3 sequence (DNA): TGTGCCAGCAGCGTTGGCGCAGGGGTCTACAATGAGCAGTTCTTC.

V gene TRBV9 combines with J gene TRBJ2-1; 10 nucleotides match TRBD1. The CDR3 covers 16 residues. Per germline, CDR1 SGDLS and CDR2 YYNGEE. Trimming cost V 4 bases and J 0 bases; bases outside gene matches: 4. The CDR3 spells CASSKGQGISYNEQFF. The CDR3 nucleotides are TGTGCCAGCAGCAAGGGACAGGGGATCTCCTACAATGAGCAGTTCTTC.

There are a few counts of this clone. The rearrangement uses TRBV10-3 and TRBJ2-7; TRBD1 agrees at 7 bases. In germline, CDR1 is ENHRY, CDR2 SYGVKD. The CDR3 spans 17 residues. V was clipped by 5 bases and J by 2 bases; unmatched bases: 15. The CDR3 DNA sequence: TGTGCCATCAGTAAGAGAGGGGACGACACAGGGGCCTACGAGCAGTACTTC. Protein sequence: CAISKRGDDTGAYEQYF.

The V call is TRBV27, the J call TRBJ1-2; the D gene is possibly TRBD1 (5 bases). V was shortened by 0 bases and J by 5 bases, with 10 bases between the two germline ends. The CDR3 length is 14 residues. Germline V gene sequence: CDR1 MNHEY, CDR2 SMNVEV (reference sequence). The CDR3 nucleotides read TGTGCCAGCAGTTTATCGAGGGGAGGGTATGGCTACACCTTC. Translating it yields CASSLSRGGYGYTF.

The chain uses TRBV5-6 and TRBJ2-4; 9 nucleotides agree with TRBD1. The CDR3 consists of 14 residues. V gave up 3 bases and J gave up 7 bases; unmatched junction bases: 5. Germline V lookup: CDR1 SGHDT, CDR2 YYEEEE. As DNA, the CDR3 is TGTGCCAGCAGCTCGGGACAGGGCAGCAACATTCAGTACTTC. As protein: CASSSGQGSNIQYF.

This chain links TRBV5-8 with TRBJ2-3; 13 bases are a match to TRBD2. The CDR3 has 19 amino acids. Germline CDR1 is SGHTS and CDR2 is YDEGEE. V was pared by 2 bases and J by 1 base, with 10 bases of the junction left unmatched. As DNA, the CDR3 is TGTGCCAGCAGCTTCCAAGGACTAGCGGGAGCAGGCGGCACAGATACGCAGTATTTT. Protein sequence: CASSFQGLAGAGGTDTQYF.

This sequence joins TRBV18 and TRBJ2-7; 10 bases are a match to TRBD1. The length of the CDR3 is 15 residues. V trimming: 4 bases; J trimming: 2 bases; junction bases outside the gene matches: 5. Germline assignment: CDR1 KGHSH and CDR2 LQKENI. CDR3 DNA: TGTGCCAGCTCACGGGGACAGGGGAACACCTACGAGCAGTACTTC. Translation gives CASSRGQGNTYEQYF.

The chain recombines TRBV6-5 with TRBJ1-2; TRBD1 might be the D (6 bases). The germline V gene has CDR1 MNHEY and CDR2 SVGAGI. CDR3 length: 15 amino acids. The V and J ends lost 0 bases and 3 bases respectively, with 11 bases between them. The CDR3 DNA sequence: TGTGCCAGCAGTTACTCGAGGAAGGGGGACTATGGCTACACCTTC. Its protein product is CASSYSRKGDYGYTF.

This CDR3 is CASSQELLSYEQYF. In DNA form, the CDR3 reads TGTGCCAGCAGCCAAGAGCTACTCTCCTACGAGCAGTACTTC. The V call is TRBV4-2, the J call TRBJ2-5; no reliable D call. The J call may be mistaken, given a closer DNA end match to TRBJ2-7. Germline CDR1 and CDR2: LGHNA and YNFKEQ. The CDR3 contains 14 residues.

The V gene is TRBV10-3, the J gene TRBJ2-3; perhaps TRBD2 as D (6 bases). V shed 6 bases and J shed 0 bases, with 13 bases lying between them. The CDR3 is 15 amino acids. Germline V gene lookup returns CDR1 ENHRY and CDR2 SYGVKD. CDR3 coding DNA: TGTGCCATCAGAGGAGCTAGCGTTAGCACAGATACGCAGTATTTT. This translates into CAIRGASVSTDTQYF.

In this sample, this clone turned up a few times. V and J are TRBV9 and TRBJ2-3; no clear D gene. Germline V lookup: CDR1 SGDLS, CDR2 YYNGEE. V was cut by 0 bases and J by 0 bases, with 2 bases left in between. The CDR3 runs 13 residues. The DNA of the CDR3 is TGTGCCAGCAGCGTAGCTAGCACAGATACGCAGTATTTT. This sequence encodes CASSVASTDTQYF. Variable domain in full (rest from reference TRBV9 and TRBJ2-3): DSGVTQTPKHLITATGQRVTLRCSPRSGDLSVYWYQQSLDQGLQFLIQYYNGEERAKGNILERFSAQQFPDLHSELNLSSLELGDSALYFCASSVASTDTQYFGPGTRLTVL.

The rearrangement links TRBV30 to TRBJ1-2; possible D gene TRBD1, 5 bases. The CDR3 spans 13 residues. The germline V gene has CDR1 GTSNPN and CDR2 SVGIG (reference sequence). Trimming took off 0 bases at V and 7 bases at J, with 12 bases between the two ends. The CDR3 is CAWSVGGEGGYTF. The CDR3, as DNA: TGTGCCTGGAGTGTCGGAGGGGAGGGTGGCTACACCTTC.

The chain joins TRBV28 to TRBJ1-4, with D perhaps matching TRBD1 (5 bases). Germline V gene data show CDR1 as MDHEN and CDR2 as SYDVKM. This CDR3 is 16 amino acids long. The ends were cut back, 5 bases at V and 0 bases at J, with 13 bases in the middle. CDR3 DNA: TGTGCCAGCAGTGGTGGGGCAGCCGCAACTAATGAAAAACTGTTTTTT. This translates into CASSGGAAATNEKLFF.

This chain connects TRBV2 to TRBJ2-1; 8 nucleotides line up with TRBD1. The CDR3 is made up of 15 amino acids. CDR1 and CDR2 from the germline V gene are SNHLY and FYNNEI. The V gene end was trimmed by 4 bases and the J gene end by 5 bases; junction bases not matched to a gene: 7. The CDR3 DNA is TGTGCCAGCAGTGCCCCGGGACAGGACAACAATGAGCAGTTCTTC. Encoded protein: CASSAPGQDNNEQFF.

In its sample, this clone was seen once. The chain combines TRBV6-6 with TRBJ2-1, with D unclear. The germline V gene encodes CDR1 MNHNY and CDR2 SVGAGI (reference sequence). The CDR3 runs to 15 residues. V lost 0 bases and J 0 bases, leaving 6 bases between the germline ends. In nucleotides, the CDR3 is TGTGCCAGCAGTTACTCCGTGAGCTCCTACAATGAGCAGTTCTTC. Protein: CASSYSVSSYNEQFF.

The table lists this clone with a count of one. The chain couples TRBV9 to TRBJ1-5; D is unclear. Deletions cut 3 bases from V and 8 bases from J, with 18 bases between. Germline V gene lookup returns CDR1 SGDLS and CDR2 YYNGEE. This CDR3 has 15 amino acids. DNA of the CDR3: TGTGCCAGCAGCGAGACGGGGTTAGGGTATGAGCCCCAGCATTTT. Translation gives CASSETGLGYEPQHF.

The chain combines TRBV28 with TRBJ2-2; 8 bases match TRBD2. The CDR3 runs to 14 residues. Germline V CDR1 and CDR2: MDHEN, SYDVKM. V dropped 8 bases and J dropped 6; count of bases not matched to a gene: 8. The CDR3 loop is CASQSGTRAGELFF. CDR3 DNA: TGTGCCAGCCAATCCGGGACTAGGGCCGGGGAGCTGTTTTTT.

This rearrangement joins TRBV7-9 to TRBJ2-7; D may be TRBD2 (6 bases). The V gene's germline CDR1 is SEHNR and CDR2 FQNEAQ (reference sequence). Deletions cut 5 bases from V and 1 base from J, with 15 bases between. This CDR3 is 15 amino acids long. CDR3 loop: CASSALRAGSYEQYF. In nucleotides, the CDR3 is TGTGCCAGCAGCGCCCTCCGGGCGGGATCCTACGAGCAGTACTTC.

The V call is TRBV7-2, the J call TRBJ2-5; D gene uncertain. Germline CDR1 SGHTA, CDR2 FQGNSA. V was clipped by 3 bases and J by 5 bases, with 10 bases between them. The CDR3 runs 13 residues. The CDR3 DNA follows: TGTGCCAGCAGCTTGACATTCGTCGAGACCCAGTACTTC. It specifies CASSLTFVETQYF.

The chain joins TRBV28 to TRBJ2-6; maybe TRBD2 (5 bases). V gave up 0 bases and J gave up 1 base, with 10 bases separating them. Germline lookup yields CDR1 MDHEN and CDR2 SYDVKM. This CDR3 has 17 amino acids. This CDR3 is CASSLWTKSSGANVLTF. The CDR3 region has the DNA TGTGCCAGCAGTTTATGGACTAAGTCTTCTGGGGCCAACGTCCTGACTTTC.

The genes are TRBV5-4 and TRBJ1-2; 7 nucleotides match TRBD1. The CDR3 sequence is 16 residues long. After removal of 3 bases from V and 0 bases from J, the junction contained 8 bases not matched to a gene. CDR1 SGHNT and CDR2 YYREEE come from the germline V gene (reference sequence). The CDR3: CASSSATGRSNYGYTF. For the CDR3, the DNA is TGTGCCAGCAGCTCGGCGACAGGGCGTTCTAACTATGGCTACACCTTC.

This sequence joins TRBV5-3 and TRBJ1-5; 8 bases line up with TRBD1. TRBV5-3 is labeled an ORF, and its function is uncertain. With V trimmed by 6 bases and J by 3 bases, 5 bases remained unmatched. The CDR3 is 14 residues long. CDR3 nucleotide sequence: TGTGCCAGAACGACAGGGGTGGACAATCAGCCCCAGCATTTT. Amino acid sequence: CARTTGVDNQPQHF.

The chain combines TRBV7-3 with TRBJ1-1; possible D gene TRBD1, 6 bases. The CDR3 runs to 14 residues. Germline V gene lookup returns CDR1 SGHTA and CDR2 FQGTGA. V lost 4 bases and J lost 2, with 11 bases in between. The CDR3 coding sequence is TGTGCCAGCAGCTCCACAGGGTCTAACACTGAAGCTTTCTTT. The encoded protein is CASSSTGSNTEAFF.